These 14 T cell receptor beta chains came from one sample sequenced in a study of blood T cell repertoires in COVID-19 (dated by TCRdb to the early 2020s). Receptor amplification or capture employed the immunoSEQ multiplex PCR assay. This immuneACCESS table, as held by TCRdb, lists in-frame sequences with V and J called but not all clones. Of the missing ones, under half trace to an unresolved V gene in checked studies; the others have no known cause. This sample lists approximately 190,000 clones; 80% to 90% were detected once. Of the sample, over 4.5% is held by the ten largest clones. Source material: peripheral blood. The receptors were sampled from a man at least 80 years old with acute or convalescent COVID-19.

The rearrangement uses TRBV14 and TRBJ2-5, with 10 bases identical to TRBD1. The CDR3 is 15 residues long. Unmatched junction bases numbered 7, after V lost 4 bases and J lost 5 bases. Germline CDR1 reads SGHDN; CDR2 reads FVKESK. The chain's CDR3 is CASSLDRGRRETQYF. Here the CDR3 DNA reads TGTGCCAGCAGCCTCGACAGGGGGCGCAGGGAGACCCAGTACTTC.

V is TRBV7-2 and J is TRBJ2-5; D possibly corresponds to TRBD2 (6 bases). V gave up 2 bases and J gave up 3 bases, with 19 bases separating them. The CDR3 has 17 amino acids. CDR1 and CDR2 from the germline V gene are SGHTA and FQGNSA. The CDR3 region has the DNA TGTGCCAGCAGCTTAAAGAGTGGAGGGGTCCGTAAAGAGACCCAGTACTTC. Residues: CASSLKSGGVRKETQYF.

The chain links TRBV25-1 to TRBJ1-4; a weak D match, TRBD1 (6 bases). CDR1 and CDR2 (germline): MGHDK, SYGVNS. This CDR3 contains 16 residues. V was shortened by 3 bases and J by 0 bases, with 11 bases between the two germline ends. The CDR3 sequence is CASSELRQATNEKLFF. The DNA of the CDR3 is TGTGCCAGCAGTGAGTTGAGACAGGCAACTAATGAAAAACTGTTTTTT.

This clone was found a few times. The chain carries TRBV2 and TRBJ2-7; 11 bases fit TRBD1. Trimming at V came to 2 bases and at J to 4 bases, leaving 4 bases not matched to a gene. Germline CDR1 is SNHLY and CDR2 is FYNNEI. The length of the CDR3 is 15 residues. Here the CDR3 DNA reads TGTGCCAGCAGTGAACCCGGACAGGGGGCGTACGAGCAGTACGTC. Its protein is CASSEPGQGAYEQYV.

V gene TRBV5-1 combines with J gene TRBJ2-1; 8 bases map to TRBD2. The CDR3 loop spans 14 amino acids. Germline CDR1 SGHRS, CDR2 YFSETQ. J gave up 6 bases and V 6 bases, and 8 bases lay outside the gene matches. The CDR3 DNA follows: TGCGCCAGCAAGGTTAGCGGGGCGCCCAATGAGCAGTTCTTC. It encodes CASKVSGAPNEQFF.

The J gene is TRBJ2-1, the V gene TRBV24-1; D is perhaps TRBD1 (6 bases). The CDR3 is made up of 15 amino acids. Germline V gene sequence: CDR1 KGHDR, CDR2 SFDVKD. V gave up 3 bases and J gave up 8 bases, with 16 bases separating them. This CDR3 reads CATSDHGTGLHEQFF. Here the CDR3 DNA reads TGTGCCACCAGTGATCACGGAACAGGGCTGCATGAGCAGTTCTTC.

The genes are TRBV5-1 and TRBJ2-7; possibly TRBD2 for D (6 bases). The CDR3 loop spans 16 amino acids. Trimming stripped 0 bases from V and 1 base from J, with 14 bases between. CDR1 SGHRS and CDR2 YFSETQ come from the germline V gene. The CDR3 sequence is CASSLAGGVGSYEQYF. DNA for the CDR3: TGCGCCAGCAGCTTGGCTGGAGGGGTTGGGTCCTACGAGCAGTACTTC.

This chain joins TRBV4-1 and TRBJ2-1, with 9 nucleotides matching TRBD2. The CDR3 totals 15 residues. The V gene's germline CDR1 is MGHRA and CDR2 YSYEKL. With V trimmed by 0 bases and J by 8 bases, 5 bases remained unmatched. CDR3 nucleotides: TGCGCCAGCAGCCAAGAGTTAGCGGGAGTTTATGAGCAGTTCTTC. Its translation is CASSQELAGVYEQFF.

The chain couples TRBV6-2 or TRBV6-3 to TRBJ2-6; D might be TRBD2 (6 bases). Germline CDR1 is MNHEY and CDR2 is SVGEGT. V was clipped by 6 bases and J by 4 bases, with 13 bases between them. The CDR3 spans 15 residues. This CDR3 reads CASSRLVTGANVLTF. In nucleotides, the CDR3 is TGTGCCAGCAGCCGACTAGTTACGGGGGCCAACGTCCTGACTTTC.

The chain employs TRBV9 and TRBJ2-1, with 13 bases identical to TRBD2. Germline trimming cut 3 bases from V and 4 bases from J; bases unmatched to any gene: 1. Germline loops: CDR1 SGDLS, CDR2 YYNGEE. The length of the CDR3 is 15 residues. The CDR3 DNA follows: TGTGCCAGCAGCGGACTAGCGGGAGGTTACAATGAGCAGTTCTTC. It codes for CASSGLAGGYNEQFF.

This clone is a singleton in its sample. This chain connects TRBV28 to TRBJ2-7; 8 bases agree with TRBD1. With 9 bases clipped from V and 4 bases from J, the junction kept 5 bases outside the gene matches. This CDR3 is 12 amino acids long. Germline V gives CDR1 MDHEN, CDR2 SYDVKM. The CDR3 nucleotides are TGTGCCAGTCGGACAGGGACTTACGAGCAGTACTTC. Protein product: CASRTGTYEQYF.

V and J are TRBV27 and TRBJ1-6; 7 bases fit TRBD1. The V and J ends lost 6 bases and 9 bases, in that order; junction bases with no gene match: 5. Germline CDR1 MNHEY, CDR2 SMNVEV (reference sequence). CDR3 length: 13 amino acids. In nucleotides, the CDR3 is TGTGCCAGCAGAAAAAACAGGGGTTCACCCCTCCACTTT. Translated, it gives CASRKNRGSPLHF.

CDR3: CASSFGLAGVRGELFF. DNA of the CDR3: TGTGCCAGTAGTTTCGGACTAGCGGGAGTCAGGGGGGAGCTGTTTTTT. The chain uses TRBV19 and TRBJ2-2; TRBD2 matches 13 bases. From germline, CDR1 is LNHDA and CDR2 SQIVND (reference sequence). Trimming took 5 bases from V and 8 from J; bases not matched to a gene: 8. The CDR3 has 16 residues.

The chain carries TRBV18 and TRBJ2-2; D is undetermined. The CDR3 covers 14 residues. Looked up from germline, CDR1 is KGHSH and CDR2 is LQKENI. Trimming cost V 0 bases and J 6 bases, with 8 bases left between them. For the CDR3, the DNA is TGTGCCAGCTCACCACCTTTAAGCTCCGGGGAGCTGTTTTTT. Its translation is CASSPPLSSGELFF. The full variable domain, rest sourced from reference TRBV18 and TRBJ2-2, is NAGVMQNPRHLVRRRGQEARLRCSPMKGHSHVYWYRQLPEEGLKFMVYLQKENIIDESGMPKERFSAEFPKEGPSILRIQQVVRGDSAAYFCASSPPLSSGELFFGEGSRLTVL.